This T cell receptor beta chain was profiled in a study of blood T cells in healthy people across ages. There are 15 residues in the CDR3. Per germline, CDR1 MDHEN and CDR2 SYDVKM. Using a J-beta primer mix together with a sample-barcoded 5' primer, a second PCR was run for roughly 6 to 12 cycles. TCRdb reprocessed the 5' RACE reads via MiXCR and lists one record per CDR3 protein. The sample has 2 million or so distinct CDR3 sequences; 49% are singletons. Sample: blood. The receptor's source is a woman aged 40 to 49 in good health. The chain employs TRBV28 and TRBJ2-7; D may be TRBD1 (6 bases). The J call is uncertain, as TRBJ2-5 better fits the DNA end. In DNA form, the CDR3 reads TGTGCCAGCACCTCCCCACAGGGTAGGTCGGAGACCCAGTACTTC. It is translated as CASTSPQGRSETQYF.